Listed below are T cell receptor beta chains from one sample, sequenced in a study of regulatory and conventional T cells in RAG deficiency. Assay: immunoSEQ multiplex PCR; the TCRdb copy retains only in-frame clones and omits some. The table has about 29,000 clones, around 96% seen once; the top ten hold over 0.15%. The same specimen was also included in a second study, on regulatory T cells.

The specimen was CD25- CD4+ T cells sorted from blood. These receptors were collected from a human donor in good health. The CDR3 runs from the conserved cysteine through the conserved F or W. The D gene is left open where the match is weak. The size of a clone is reported for some rows only, either as once, few or many, or as a class for expanded clones.

v_call	j_call	clone_size	d_call	cdr3_nt	cdr3_aa
TRBV7-9	TRBJ2-7	NA	NA	TGTGCCAGCAGCTTACTGGCAGGGACTTCCTACGAGCAGTACTTC	CASSLLAGTSYEQYF
TRBV6-1	TRBJ2-2	NA	NA	TGTGCCAGCAGCCTAAGACAGACGAACACCGGGGAGCTGTTTTTT	CASSLRQTNTGELFF
TRBV2	TRBJ1-2	NA	NA	TGTGCCAGCAGCCCCCTAGGGGGTGAGTATGGCTACACCTTC	CASSPLGGEYGYTF
TRBV19	TRBJ2-1	NA	NA	TGTGCCAGTAGTTCACAATCCCTCAGGGGACAGTTCTTC	CASSSQSLRGQFF
TRBV28	TRBJ1-5	NA	NA	TGTGCCAGCAGTTATACAGGGTACAATCAGCCCCAGCATTTT	CASSYTGYNQPQHF
TRBV23-1	TRBJ1-3	NA	TRBD1	TGCGCCAGCAGTTCTCACCGGGACAGGGAAATTCGTCCCGGAAACACCATATATTTT	CASSSHRDREIRPGNTIYF
TRBV28	TRBJ1-1	NA	NA	TGTGCCAGCAGTTTTCTGAGAGGAAACACTGAAGCTTTCTTT	CASSFLRGNTEAFF
TRBV5-5	TRBJ1-1	NA	NA	TGTGCCAGCAGCTTGGCCGGGGGTCGGGACACTGAAGCTTTCTTT	CASSLAGGRDTEAFF
TRBV25-1	TRBJ1-4	NA	TRBD1	TGTGCCAGCAGTGGGGACAGGGACGGAACTAATGAAAAACTGTTTTTT	CASSGDRDGTNEKLFF
TRBV2	TRBJ1-2	once	TRBD1	TGTGCCAGCAGTGAATGGGACAGTTGGCCTTTAGCTAACTATGGCTACACCTTC	CASSEWDSWPLANYGYTF
TRBV19	TRBJ1-2	NA	TRBD1	TGTGCCAGTAGTGCGACAGGGGACCACTATGGCTACACCTTC	CASSATGDHYGYTF
TRBV28	TRBJ1-1	NA	TRBD1	TGTGCCAGCAGTTCGGGGACCAGGGGGCGGACTGAAGCTTTCTTT	CASSSGTRGRTEAFF
TRBV28	TRBJ1-2	NA	NA	TGTGCCAGCAGTTCCACGAGGGAATTCTATGGCTACACCTTC	CASSSTREFYGYTF
TRBV19	TRBJ2-7	NA	TRBD1	TGTGCCAGTAGTACCGCCGGGACAGGAACCTACGAGCAGTACTTC	CASSTAGTGTYEQYF
TRBV19	TRBJ1-2	NA	TRBD1	TGTGCCAGTAGGCCGGGACAGGGAAGGGGCTATGGCTACACCTTC	CASRPGQGRGYGYTF
TRBV6-1	TRBJ2-7	NA	NA	TGTGCCAGCAAACTTCGGCAGGGTCTTACCTACGAGCAGTACTTC	CASKLRQGLTYEQYF
TRBV5-1	TRBJ1-2	once	TRBD1	TGCGCCAGCAGCTGGGACAGGGGATATGGCTACACCTTC	CASSWDRGYGYTF
TRBV7-3	TRBJ2-5	NA	TRBD2	TGTGCCAGCAGCCCGGGGGGCCAAGAGACCCAGTACTTC	CASSPGGQETQYF
TRBV11-2	TRBJ1-1	NA	TRBD1	TGTGCCAGCAGCCGACGACAGGGGGCGCGAATGAACACTGAAGCTTTCTTT	CASSRRQGARMNTEAFF
TRBV11-1	TRBJ1-6	once	NA	TGTGCCAGCAGCTCAGGCGCGTATAATTCCCCCCTCCACTTT	CASSSGAYNSPLHF